This paragraph reports one T cell receptor beta chain. Data came from immunoSEQ multiplex PCR; TCRdb stores just in-frame clones and leaves some out. The profile shows roughly 200,000 clones, around 89% of them singletons. This CDR3 contains 17 residues. The germline CDR1 and CDR2 sequences are MDHEN and SYDVKM. The ends lost 6 bases at V and 4 bases at J; junction bases unmatched: 11. The source of the sample is a study of blood T cell repertoires in COVID-19. The receptor comes from a woman between 25 and 40 years old with acute or convalescent COVID-19. The specimen sequenced was peripheral blood. The rearrangement links TRBV28 to TRBJ2-1, with TRBD2 matching 11 bases. CDR3 residues: CASRHTPGLAAYNEQFF. The CDR3 nucleotides read TGTGCCAGCAGACATACTCCGGGACTAGCGGCTTACAATGAGCAGTTCTTC.